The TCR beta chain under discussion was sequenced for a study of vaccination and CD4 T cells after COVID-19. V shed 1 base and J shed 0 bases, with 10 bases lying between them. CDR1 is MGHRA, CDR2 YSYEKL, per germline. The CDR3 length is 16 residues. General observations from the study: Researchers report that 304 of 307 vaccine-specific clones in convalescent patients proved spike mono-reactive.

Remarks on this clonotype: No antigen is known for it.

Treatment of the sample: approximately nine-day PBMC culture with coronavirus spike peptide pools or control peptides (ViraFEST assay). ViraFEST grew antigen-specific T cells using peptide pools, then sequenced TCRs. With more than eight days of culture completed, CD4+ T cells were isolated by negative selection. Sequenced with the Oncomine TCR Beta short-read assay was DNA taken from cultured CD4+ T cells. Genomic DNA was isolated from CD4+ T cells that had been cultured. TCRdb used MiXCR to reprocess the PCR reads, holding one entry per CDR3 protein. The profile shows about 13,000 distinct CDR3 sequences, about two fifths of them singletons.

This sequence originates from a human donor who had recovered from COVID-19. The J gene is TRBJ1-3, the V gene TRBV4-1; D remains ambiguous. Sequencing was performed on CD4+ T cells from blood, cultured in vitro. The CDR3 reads CASSQGPPRSGNTIYF. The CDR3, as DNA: TGCGCCAGCAGCCAAGGCCCCCCCCGCTCTGGAAACACCATATATTTT.